This T cell receptor (beta chain) stems from a study of response to subunit inactivated influenza vaccine. Whole-study results and caveats: Only a handful of new T cells, the authors suggested, are recruited with each seasonal influenza vaccination.

This clonotype was seen a handful of times. The antigen is undetermined. TCRdb independently ran MiXCR on the RT-PCR reads; one entry per CDR3 protein. Of fewer than 600,000 distinct CDR3 sequences listed, approximately 7.2% are singletons. Germline V gene lookup returns CDR1 PRHDT and CDR2 FYEKMQ (reference sequence). The CDR3 sequence is 15 residues long. The J segment lost 3 bases and the V segment lost 5 bases, leaving 5 bases of the junction unmatched. This clonotype was sampled from a man in his fifties or sixties who received an inactivated influenza vaccine. This material consisted of PBMCs from blood, taken less than 30 months after vaccination. The J gene is TRBJ1-5, the V gene TRBV13, with TRBD1 identical over 9 bases. For the CDR3, the DNA is TGTGCCAGCAGCAGGACAGGGGACTACAATCAGCCCCAGCATTTT. As protein: CASSRTGDYNQPQHF.